This TCR beta chain was obtained from a study of beta chain features in type 1 diabetes. Concerning this clone itself: Its antigen is unidentified.

Germline CDR1 reads SGHDT; CDR2 reads YYEEEE. Trimming cost V 0 bases and J 3 bases, with 13 bases left between them. The CDR3 is 15 residues long. What was sequenced were expressed TCRB transcripts, since all of the isolated RNA had been reverse transcribed. Generated by immunoSEQ multiplex PCR, the TCRdb table keeps only in-frame clones and is missing some. Seen here are approximately 120,000 clones, less than 40% observed once, and the top ten hold approximately 0.065%. One heparinised blood draw, averaging about 116 mL, came from each donor. Populations isolated by sorting all had purity greater than 95%. General observations from the study: For patients, the naive, central memory and Treg TCRB repertoires appeared more alike than for healthy donors. Because the template was cDNA, high-expressing cells might be over-represented.

The receptor was derived from a woman aged 18-35 years in good health. The sample comprised stem cell memory CD4+ T cells from blood. The chain recombines TRBV5-6 with TRBJ2-7, with D unresolved. CDR3 in DNA: TGTGCCAGCAGCTTGGCCGTGCAACACCACTACGAGCAGTACTTC. Translation: CASSLAVQHHYEQYF.